This T cell receptor (beta chain) was documented in a study of tumor-infiltrating lymphocytes in primary liver carcinoma. Study-wide context: Tumor stage was T1-T3 N0M0, and tumor size was roughly 4.2 to 10 cm across.

Study-wide results and caveats: Top-250-clone fractions were significantly higher in tumors than in blood (p = 0.039).

The blood RNA (from unsorted whole blood) was obtained, and germline DNA was also extracted. This clonotype was recorded many times. Its antigen is still unknown. CDR1 SQVTM and CDR2 ANQGSEA come from the germline V gene. The CDR3 is 11 amino acids. V was trimmed by 5 bases and J by 7 bases, leaving 9 bases between them. TCR beta cDNA came from about 500 ng total RNA, primed with a constant-region primer. Modified slightly, ARM-PCR produced TCR beta libraries over three nested multiplex PCR rounds. The opening two PCR rounds, around 11 cycles each, paired TRBV1-TRBV30 forward primers with a C-beta reverse primer. Each CDR3 protein is one row after TCRdb ran MiXCR on the multiplex PCR reads. The sample consists of about 310,000 distinct CDR3 sequences, more than 55% of them appearing once.

This sequence joins TRBV29-1 and TRBJ2-1; no reliable D call. The receptor was isolated from a woman younger than 45 with primary liver carcinoma and hepatitis B virus infection. The sequencing sample was made of peripheral blood. The CDR3 is CSVQTLNEQFF. The CDR3 bases are TGCAGCGTTCAGACTCTAAATGAGCAGTTCTTC.